These 27 T cell receptor beta chains were all obtained from the same sample, sequenced in a study of blood T cell repertoires in COVID-19. The repertoire was sequenced with immunoSEQ multiplex PCR; TCRdb's copy has only in-frame clones and lacks some. The sample gives 150,000 or so clones, just over 85% of which show up once; around 8.2% is in the top ten. Sequenced: peripheral blood. Source of these receptors: a man between 60 and 75 years old with acute or convalescent COVID-19.

The chain links TRBV9 to TRBJ1-1; TRBD1 might be the D (5 bases). The CDR3 loop spans 16 amino acids. With 4 bases removed from V and 6 bases from J, the gap between germline ends came to 22 bases. The germline V gene has CDR1 SGDLS and CDR2 YYNGEE. The CDR3 DNA sequence: TGTGCCAGCAGCCCTTGGGGGGTCAAGGTAGGCCCTGAAGCTTTCTTT. This sequence encodes CASSPWGVKVGPEAFF.

CDR3 bases: TGTGCCAGCAGCTTAGGAGGGACCTACAATGAGCAGTTCTTC. Protein sequence: CASSLGGTYNEQFF. The V call is TRBV7-3, the J call TRBJ2-1; D possibly corresponds to TRBD2 (6 bases). Trimming pared 2 bases from V and 2 bases from J, leaving 7 bases between. Germline V lookup: CDR1 SGHTA, CDR2 FQGTGA. The CDR3 consists of 14 residues.

The chain uses TRBV21-1 and TRBJ1-5; no DNA check was done on the table's D call, TRBD1. TRBV21-1 is a pseudogene locus. This CDR3 spans 18 amino acids. The DNA for the CDR3 is TGTGCCAGCAGCCCAGAAAGGGGGAACAGGCAGGTCGCTGTCAGCCAGCATTTT. Its protein product is CASSPERGNRQVAVSQHF.

The chain links TRBV19 to TRBJ2-7; TRBD2 aligns across 8 bases. The germline CDR1 and CDR2 sequences are LNHDA and SQIVND (reference sequence). After removal of 9 bases from V and 2 bases from J, the junction contained 9 bases not matched to a gene. The CDR3 covers 14 residues. As DNA, the CDR3 is TGTGCCAGCAAGACTAGCGCGACGACCTACGAGCAGTACTTC. As protein: CASKTSATTYEQYF.

The chain is built from TRBV24-1 and TRBJ2-7, with 11 nucleotides matching TRBD2. The CDR3 is 16 amino acids. The germline V gene encodes CDR1 KGHDR and CDR2 SFDVKD. After removal of 5 bases from V and 4 bases from J, the junction contained 9 bases not matched to a gene. CDR3 DNA sequence: TGTGCCACCAGTGCCGGACCCGGGACTAGCGGTTACGAGCAGTACTTC. Translating it yields CATSAGPGTSGYEQYF.

This clone has only one observation. This sequence joins TRBV5-5 and TRBJ1-5; 12 nucleotides line up with TRBD1. CDR3 size: 17 residues. CDR1 is SGHKS and CDR2 is YYEKEE in the germline V gene (reference sequence). V shed 3 bases and J 7 bases; nucleotides not matched to a gene: 11. The CDR3 reads CASSSSRDRGQGQPQHF. CDR3 bases: TGTGCCAGCAGCTCGTCCCGGGACAGGGGGCAGGGGCAGCCCCAGCATTTT.

Written as DNA, the CDR3 is TGTGCCAGCAGTTACTCCTGGAACACTGAAGCTTTCTTT. This encodes CASSYSWNTEAFF. The J gene is TRBJ1-1, the V gene TRBV6-2 or TRBV6-3; D ambiguous. V shed 0 bases and J shed 1 base, with 3 bases lying between them. CDR3 length: 13 amino acids. Germline V gene data show CDR1 as MNHEY and CDR2 as SVGEGT.

The CDR3 loop reads CASSPLYGSFRRQYF. The CDR3 region has the DNA TGTGCCAGCAGCCCCCTTTACGGGTCTTTTCGTCGGCAGTACTTC. The J gene is TRBJ2-7, the V gene TRBV5-5; D unresolved. Per germline, CDR1 SGHKS and CDR2 YYEKEE (reference sequence). There are 15 residues in the CDR3. V was cut by 4 bases and J by 9 bases, with 23 bases left in between.

The genes are TRBV27 and TRBJ1-2, with a weak D call TRBD1 (6 bases). This CDR3 spans 14 amino acids. Germline-derived CDR1 and CDR2 are MNHEY and SMNVEV (reference sequence). With 6 bases removed from V and 4 bases from J, the gap between germline ends came to 15 bases. The CDR3 reads CASSLRQGSYGYTF. The DNA of the CDR3 is TGTGCCAGCAGCCTCAGGCAGGGGAGCTATGGCTACACCTTC.

On this clone itself: Germline is not matched at one junction end, which may reflect a read error. This sequence joins TRBV24-1 and TRBJ2-7; TRBD1 agrees at 7 bases. The CDR3 consists of 16 residues. Germline CDR1 KGHDR, CDR2 SFDVKD. This CDR3 reads CVTSEFWTGGPYEQYF. In DNA, the CDR3 is TGTGTCACCAGTGAGTTTTGGACAGGAGGCCCCTACGAGCAGTACTTC.

The CDR3 reads CASSSRDSYGYTF. The CDR3 bases are TGTGCCAGTAGCTCCCGGGACTCCTATGGCTACACCTTC. The gene calls are TRBV19 and TRBJ1-2; maybe TRBD1 (5 bases). CDR3 length equals 13 residues. Trimming cost V 6 bases and J 4 bases, with 12 bases left between them. Looked up from germline, CDR1 is LNHDA and CDR2 is SQIVND (reference sequence).

The chain has TRBV27 and TRBJ2-1; D remains ambiguous. Deletions cut 6 bases from V and 9 bases from J, with 12 bases between. This CDR3 has 12 residues. Germline V gene data show CDR1 as MNHEY and CDR2 as SMNVEV (reference sequence). CDR3 region: CASSRLVGEQFF. The DNA for the CDR3 is TGTGCCAGCAGCCGACTGGTGGGTGAGCAGTTCTTC.

The chain couples TRBV5-1 to TRBJ2-5; 11 positions match TRBD2. Trimming took 4 bases from V and 5 from J; bases not matched to a gene: 7. CDR3 length: 15 residues. Germline loops: CDR1 SGHRS, CDR2 YFSETQ. The CDR3 region has the DNA TGCGCCAGCAGCCTGGCCGGGACTAGCGGTGAGACCCAGTACTTC. It specifies CASSLAGTSGETQYF.

The chain has TRBV19 and TRBJ1-5; D might be TRBD1 (6 bases). The CDR3 covers 14 residues. Germline V gene sequence: CDR1 LNHDA, CDR2 SQIVND (reference sequence). The germline V and J ends were trimmed by 6 bases and 7 bases, with 16 bases remaining between them. The CDR3 DNA reads as TGTGCCAGTAGCCTAGAACAGGGAACGCAGCCCCAGCATTTT. Translation: CASSLEQGTQPQHF.

The rearrangement joins TRBV19 to TRBJ2-1; TRBD2 agrees at 8 bases. The junction had 9 bases not matched to a gene; V was cut back by 5 bases and J by 0 bases. The germline gives CDR1 LNHDA, CDR2 SQIVND (reference sequence). The CDR3 consists of 17 residues. CDR3 region: CASSFWERESSYNEQFF. CDR3 nucleotide sequence: TGTGCCAGTAGTTTTTGGGAGCGGGAGAGCTCCTACAATGAGCAGTTCTTC.

The sample holds a few counts of this clone. The CDR3 DNA reads TGCGCCAGCAGCTTTCTGGGAGAAGAGACCCAGTACTTC. This gives the protein CASSFLGEETQYF. The chain is built from TRBV5-1 and TRBJ2-5; a possible D gene is TRBD2 (5 bases). Trimming took 2 bases from V and 3 from J, leaving 8 bases between them. The CDR3 is 13 residues long. CDR1 and CDR2 from the germline V gene are SGHRS and YFSETQ.

The J gene is TRBJ2-4, the V gene TRBV7-8; 15 positions agree with TRBD2. Unmatched junction bases numbered 7, after V lost 4 bases and J lost 6 bases. The CDR3 is 17 residues long. Germline CDR1 and CDR2: SGHVS and FQNEAQ. The CDR3 DNA reads TGTGCCAGCAGCTGGACTAGCGGGAGGGGTGGGGGAAACATTCAGTACTTC. Translation: CASSWTSGRGGGNIQYF. The full variable domain, with the rest looked up from reference TRBV7-8 and TRBJ2-4, is GAGVSQSPRYKVAKRGQDVALRCDPISGHVSLFWYQQALGQGPEFLTYFQNEAQLDKSGLPSDRFFAERPEGSVSTLKIQRTQQEDSAVYLCASSWTSGRGGGNIQYFGAGTRLSVL.

This chain joins TRBV28 and TRBJ1-2; D gene uncertain. This CDR3 comprises 12 residues. CDR1 and CDR2 (germline): MDHEN, SYDVKM. V shed 3 bases and J shed 5 bases, with 7 bases lying between them. CDR3 coding DNA: TGTGCCAGCAGTTTGCGGGCATATGGCTACACCTTC. It codes for CASSLRAYGYTF.

V usage is TRBV28 and J usage is TRBJ1-6; 11 nucleotides align to TRBD1. The V gene end was trimmed by 5 bases and the J gene end by 7 bases; junction bases not matched to a gene: 7. CDR1 and CDR2 (germline): MDHEN, SYDVKM. CDR3 size: 16 residues. Here the CDR3 reads CASSPPGTGGNSPLHF. The CDR3, as DNA: TGTGCCAGCAGTCCCCCCGGGACAGGGGGAAATTCACCCCTCCACTTT.

This clone was picked up a small number of times. This rearrangement joins TRBV30 to TRBJ1-2; D remains ambiguous. Germline V lookup: CDR1 GTSNPN, CDR2 SVGIG (reference sequence). V was shortened by 2 bases and J by 0 bases, with 10 bases between the two germline ends. The CDR3 contains 14 residues. The CDR3 nucleotides read TGTGCCTGGAGTCCCCGACTTGCTAACTATGGCTACACCTTC. It translates to CAWSPRLANYGYTF.

This clone was detected only once. The chain links TRBV15 to TRBJ1-1; TRBD1 matches at 7 bases. The length of the CDR3 is 13 residues. Per the germline V gene, CDR1 is LNHNV and CDR2 is YYDKDF (reference sequence). J gave up 4 bases and V 3 bases, and 2 bases lay outside the gene matches. For the CDR3, the DNA is TGTGCCACCAGCAGCCAGGGGGGCACTGAAGCTTTCTTT. The encoded protein is CATSSQGGTEAFF. Drawing the rest from reference TRBV15 and TRBJ1-1, the complete variable domain is DAMVIQNPRYQVTQFGKPVTLSCSQTLNHNVMYWYQQKSSQAPKLLFHYYDKDFNNEADTPDNFQSRRPNTSFCFLDIRSPGLGDTAMYLCATSSQGGTEAFFGQGTRLTVV.

DNA of the CDR3: TGCGCCAGCAGCGTGGACGGGTTGAACACTGAAGCTTTCTTT. Its protein product is CASSVDGLNTEAFF. The chain links TRBV5-1 to TRBJ1-1; the D is unclear. This CDR3 region has 14 residues. Germline CDR1 and CDR2: SGHRS and YFSETQ. The ends were cut back, 4 bases at V and 0 bases at J, with 10 bases in the middle.

This clone was seen just once. This chain uses TRBV9 with TRBJ1-1, with TRBD1 identical over 7 bases. This CDR3 is 17 amino acids long. CDR1 is SGDLS, CDR2 YYNGEE, per germline. Unmatched junction bases numbered 14, after V lost 3 bases and J lost 3 bases. The CDR3 coding sequence is TGTGCCAGCAGCGAGGGACAGCTCAAAGAGGGACACACTGAAGCTTTCTTT. Translating gives CASSEGQLKEGHTEAFF.

V is TRBV28 and J is TRBJ1-2, with TRBD1 matching 7 bases. The CDR3 sequence is 14 residues long. Germline CDR1 and CDR2: MDHEN and SYDVKM. The junction had 9 bases not matched to a gene; V was cut back by 3 bases and J by 8 bases. The CDR3, as DNA: TGTGCCAGCAGTTTCACCCGGACAGGCCGGGGCTACACCTTC. Translating gives CASSFTRTGRGYTF.

V gene TRBV5-3 combines with J gene TRBJ2-3; 15 nucleotides match TRBD2. TRBV5-3 falls under the ORF class, with uncertain function. The J segment lost 4 bases and the V segment lost 4 bases, leaving 4 bases of the junction unmatched. The CDR3 has 16 amino acids. In nucleotides, the CDR3 is TGTGCCAGAAGCCCCGGACTAGCGGGAGGGCCAGATACGCAGTATTTT. Its protein product is CARSPGLAGGPDTQYF.

The gene calls are TRBV6-5 and TRBJ1-2, with 7 bases matching TRBD1. CDR1 and CDR2 from the germline V gene are MNHEY and SVGAGI. The CDR3 length is 14 residues. Trimming removed 6 bases from V and 3 bases from J; junction bases left unmatched: 7. The CDR3 nucleotides are TGTGCCAGCAGCCGGGGGACAGAAGACTATGGCTACACCTTC. Translation: CASSRGTEDYGYTF.

The chain couples TRBV11-2 to TRBJ2-7; a possible D gene is TRBD2 (7 bases). This CDR3 has 15 residues. The V end lost 4 bases, the J end lost 7 bases, and 20 bases lay between the germline ends. Germline CDR1 SGHAT, CDR2 FQNNGV. In DNA form, the CDR3 reads TGTGCCAGCAGCTCTCTCCCGGGGGGCGTCGGGGAGCAGTACTTC. The encoded protein is CASSSLPGGVGEQYF.